This T cell receptor beta chain was recovered during a study of patients and donors after allogeneic stem cell transplantation. In TCRdb, the RT-PCR reads were re-called with MiXCR into one record per CDR3 protein. Here the sample spans roughly 880,000 distinct CDR3 sequences, about a sixth being singletons. The origin of this receptor is a human donor who was either an allogeneic HSCT recipient or a stem cell or donor lymphocyte infusion donor (not recorded which). It is not recorded whose cells these are; they may come from a transplant donor. The material sequenced was blood, either unsorted or a sorted T cell fraction (not recorded which).

CDR3: CASSVVRGTYEQYF. CDR3 in DNA: TGTGCCAGCAGCGTAGTTCGGGGTACTTACGAGCAGTACTTC. The V gene is TRBV9, the J gene TRBJ2-7; D possibly corresponds to TRBD2 (5 bases). Germline CDR1 is SGDLS and CDR2 is YYNGEE. V was pared by 0 bases and J by 4 bases, with 11 bases between. CDR3 length: 14 residues.